The entry that follows covers one TCR beta chain sequence. The data are from a study of blood T cell repertoires in COVID-19. Study overall: The United States, Italy and Spain were the sources of the acute and convalescent COVID-19 samples. From T cells, B-cell-depleted T cells, or PBMCs came the material, which was cDNA or gDNA.

Per the study methods: It was from reference gene primer amplification that nucleated cell counts were estimated. Generated by immunoSEQ multiplex PCR, the TCRdb table keeps only in-frame clones and is missing some. The V and J calls and the clone size are those of that table, but D and trimming were determined from the DNA. Among about 670,000 clones listed, 70% to 90% were seen once. The receptor was isolated from a young woman with acute or convalescent COVID-19. Sequenced material: peripheral blood.

The CDR3 coding sequence is TGTGCCATCAGTGAGTCGGCAATCCAGTTCTATGGCTACACCTTC. It translates to CAISESAIQFYGYTF. This chain links TRBV10-3 with TRBJ1-2, with D unclear. The CDR3 sequence is 15 residues long. Per the germline V gene, CDR1 is ENHRY and CDR2 is SYGVKD. Trimming took off 0 bases at V and 4 bases at J, with 12 bases between the two ends.